The source of this T cell receptor (beta chain) is a study of T cells expressing NK-cell markers. Reanalyzing the 5' RACE reads, TCRdb keeps one entry per CDR3 protein, without DNA. This repertoire includes about 160,000 distinct CDR3 sequences. This CDR3 region has 14 residues. CDR1 DFQATT and CDR2 SNEGSKA come from the germline V gene (reference sequence). The sequenced sample consisted of blood T cells: a sorted CD56 or NKG2C T cell subset, CD4+ or CD8+ T cells, or bulk PBMC T cells (not recorded which). The chain recombines TRBV20-1 with TRBJ1-2. The sequence derives from a man between 18 and 69 years old in good health. The CDR3 reads CSAPIVRVPYGYTF.